These 19 T cell receptor beta chains originate from one sample sequenced in a study of beta chain features in type 1 diabetes (dated by TCRdb to about 2018). Libraries came from the immunoSEQ multiplex PCR assay. All of the isolated RNA was reverse transcribed with the High Capacity cDNA Reverse Transcription Kit, so expressed TCRB transcripts were sequenced. TCRdb took over this immuneACCESS table, retaining in-frame rearrangements with V and J assigned. Such tables are incomplete; in checked studies, under half of the missing clones stem from an unresolved V gene, and the remainder is unexplained. A total of hundreds of thousands of clones appear in this sample, 15% to 18% of them only once. Together, the top ten hold around 0.095% of the sample. Source material: naive CD4+ T cells from blood. The label giving this sample's cell subset or site can be read as: true naive CD4+ T cells. All receptors derive from a man younger than 35 in good health.

The chain couples TRBV19 to TRBJ1-2; no definite D call. The length of the CDR3 is 14 residues. V dropped 5 bases and J dropped 7 bases, with 17 bases sitting between them. Germline lookup yields CDR1 LNHDA and CDR2 SQIVND (reference sequence). Here the CDR3 reads CASSLRTQAGGYTF. CDR3 bases: TGTGCCAGTAGTCTCCGGACCCAGGCGGGTGGCTACACCTTC.

This chain uses TRBV9 with TRBJ1-1; a possible D gene is TRBD1 (5 bases). Between the trimmed V and J ends, which lost 4 bases and 7 bases, there was a span of 17 bases. Looked up from germline, CDR1 is SGDLS and CDR2 is YYNGEE. There are 14 residues in the CDR3. The CDR3 coding sequence is TGTGCCAGCAGCCCGACTCCGGGGGTTGGTGAAGCTTTCTTT. It is translated as CASSPTPGVGEAFF.

This clone was seen more than once but under ten times. Other DNA sequences of this sample code for an identical CDR3. This chain uses TRBV7-2 with TRBJ2-3; unclear D gene. The V gene lost 1 base and the J gene lost 6 bases, with 17 bases spanning the gap. This CDR3 comprises 16 residues. CDR1 is SGHTA, CDR2 FQGNSA, per germline. The CDR3 here is CASSLDSAVFTDTQYF. For the CDR3, the DNA is TGTGCCAGCAGCTTAGATTCGGCCGTATTCACGGATACGCAGTATTTT.

The chain is built from TRBV25-1 and TRBJ1-2; no firm D call. Germline lookup yields CDR1 MGHDK and CDR2 SYGVNS. V lost 7 bases, J lost 2 bases, and 14 bases lay in between. The CDR3 sequence is 14 residues long. CDR3: CASTWGKGNYGYTF. The CDR3 DNA follows: TGTGCCAGCACTTGGGGTAAAGGCAACTATGGCTACACCTTC.

This clone was counted between two and nine times. This chain uses TRBV4-2 with TRBJ2-1; TRBD2 agrees at 11 bases. The CDR3 is 20 residues long. Looked up from germline, CDR1 is LGHNA and CDR2 is YNFKEQ. Trimming cost V 1 base and J 5 bases; bases outside gene matches: 16. The chain's CDR3 is CASSQGLRWTGTSGDNEQFF. CDR3 sequence (DNA): TGTGCCAGCAGCCAAGGCCTTCGCTGGACCGGGACTAGCGGCGACAATGAGCAGTTCTTC.

DNA of the CDR3: TGTGCCAGCAGCCGACAGGGGGTAATGGGCGAGCAGTACTTC. It codes for CASSRQGVMGEQYF. The gene calls are TRBV7-3 and TRBJ2-7; TRBD1 aligns across 9 bases. Germline loops: CDR1 SGHTA, CDR2 FQGTGA. CDR3 length: 14 amino acids. The junction had 8 bases not matched to a gene; V was cut back by 5 bases and J by 6 bases.

The genes are TRBV7-9 and TRBJ1-4, with 7 bases that match TRBD1. Germline loops: CDR1 SEHNR, CDR2 FQNEAQ (reference sequence). After removal of 0 bases from V and 8 bases from J, the junction contained 6 bases not matched to a gene. This CDR3 spans 15 amino acids. CDR3 DNA: TGTGCCAGCAGCTTAGCAGGGGGCTTTGGGGAAAAACTGTTTTTT. The encoded protein is CASSLAGGFGEKLFF.

This sequence joins TRBV28 and TRBJ1-2; possible D gene TRBD1, 5 bases. The CDR3 extends over 13 amino acids. Germline V CDR1 and CDR2: MDHEN, SYDVKM. V was pared by 3 bases and J by 9 bases, with 14 bases between. As DNA, the CDR3 is TGTGCCAGCAGTTTGAGGCTGGGGGGTAGCTACACCTTC. This codes for CASSLRLGGSYTF.

The rearrangement joins TRBV2 to TRBJ2-7; tentative D call: TRBD2 (6 bases). The germline V gene encodes CDR1 SNHLY and CDR2 FYNNEI. CDR3 size: 10 residues. V shed 8 bases and J shed 6 bases, with 8 bases lying between them. This CDR3 is CASGEVEQYF. The CDR3 DNA sequence: TGTGCCAGCGGGGAGGTCGAGCAGTACTTC.

This chain uses TRBV28 with TRBJ2-2; tentatively, D is TRBD1 (5 bases). The germline V gene encodes CDR1 MDHEN and CDR2 SYDVKM. The CDR3 runs to 15 residues. Trimming removed 5 bases at V and 1 base at J, with 11 bases between. In DNA form, the CDR3 reads TGTGCCAGCAGTCCGGACCAGGGGAACACCGGGGAGCTGTTTTTT. It translates to CASSPDQGNTGELFF.

Only a few counts were recorded for this clone. The rearrangement links TRBV5-1 to TRBJ1-2, with D possibly being TRBD1 (6 bases). This CDR3 region has 13 residues. Trimming cost V 4 bases and J 6 bases, with 13 bases left between them. Germline lookup yields CDR1 SGHRS and CDR2 YFSETQ. Written as DNA, the CDR3 is TGCGCCAGCAGCCTGGCCGGGACACATGGCTACACCTTC. Encoded protein: CASSLAGTHGYTF. Together with reference TRBV5-1 and TRBJ1-2, the CDR3 gives the full variable domain: KAGVTQTPRYLIKTRGQQVTLSCSPISGHRSVSWYQQTPGQGLQFLFEYFSETQRNKGNFPGRFSGRQFSNSRSEMNVSTLELGDSALYLCASSLAGTHGYTFGSGTRLTVV.

The chain carries TRBV21-1 and TRBJ2-1; the table's D gene call, TRBD2, was not cross checked with the DNA. TRBV21-1 is a pseudogene. This CDR3 comprises 15 residues. CDR3: CASRGTSGRRNEQFF. In nucleotides, the CDR3 is TGTGCCAGCAGGGGGACTAGCGGGAGGCGTAATGAGCAGTTCTTC.

This chain's CDR3 is CASRLPFGTAKETQYF. The CDR3 DNA reads as TGTGCCAGCAGGCTCCCCTTCGGGACAGCGAAAGAGACCCAGTACTTC. J is TRBJ2-5 and V is TRBV7-2; 7 bases fit TRBD1. V lost 6 bases, J lost 3 bases, and 13 bases stayed unmatched. From germline, CDR1 is SGHTA and CDR2 FQGNSA. This CDR3 comprises 16 residues.

This clone occurred a few times. The rearrangement links TRBV30 to TRBJ1-1; D unclear. The CDR3 spans 14 residues. The germline V gene encodes CDR1 GTSNPN and CDR2 SVGIG (reference sequence). Deletions cut 1 base from V and 3 bases from J, with 12 bases between. The CDR3 nucleotides are TGTGCCTGGAGTGGCGACGGCGCGTACACTGAAGCTTTCTTT. Protein: CAWSGDGAYTEAFF.

V and J are TRBV19 and TRBJ2-6; TRBD1 agrees at 7 bases. Trimming at V came to 4 bases and at J to 2 bases, leaving 2 bases not matched to a gene. Germline V gene data show CDR1 as LNHDA and CDR2 as SQIVND (reference sequence). The CDR3 contains 15 residues. This CDR3 reads CASSTGQAGANVLTF. As DNA, the CDR3 is TGTGCCAGTAGTACCGGACAGGCTGGGGCCAACGTCCTGACTTTC.

This clone appeared a few times. The V call is TRBV6-5, the J call TRBJ1-2, with D unresolved. The germline V gene encodes CDR1 MNHEY and CDR2 SVGAGI. This CDR3 spans 11 amino acids. V lost 9 bases and J 2 bases, leaving 7 bases between the germline ends. CDR3 DNA: TGTGCCAGTCAGTCGAACTATGGCTACACCTTC. Its translation: CASQSNYGYTF.

V is TRBV20-1 and J is TRBJ1-1; 7 positions agree with TRBD1. Germline V CDR1 and CDR2: DFQATT, SNEGSKA (reference sequence). After removal of 6 bases from V and 9 bases from J, the junction contained 7 bases not matched to a gene. This CDR3 comprises 11 residues. Here the CDR3 reads CSASQGIKAFF. The CDR3 DNA follows: TGCAGTGCGTCACAGGGGATCAAAGCTTTCTTT.

The gene calls are TRBV18 and TRBJ2-4; TRBD1 matches at 8 bases. In germline, CDR1 is KGHSH, CDR2 LQKENI. V was pared by 2 bases and J by 0 bases, with 6 bases of the junction left unmatched. This CDR3 is built from 17 residues. CDR3 residues: CASSPIQGGSAKNIQYF. As DNA, the CDR3 is TGTGCCAGCTCACCAATACAGGGGGGCTCAGCCAAAAACATTCAGTACTTC.

This chain links TRBV27 with TRBJ1-1, with D perhaps TRBD1 (6 bases). CDR1 and CDR2 from the germline V gene are MNHEY and SMNVEV (reference sequence). The length of the CDR3 is 14 residues. Trimming cost V 6 bases and J 6 bases, with 17 bases left between them. The CDR3 loop reads CASSSLTGSPEAFF. The CDR3 bases are TGTGCCAGCAGCTCATTAACAGGGTCCCCTGAAGCTTTCTTT.